The entry below gives a single T cell receptor (beta chain) sequence along with its context. The record originates from a study of blood T cells in healthy people across ages. Trimming removed 8 bases from V and 3 bases from J, with 14 bases in between. The length of the CDR3 is 13 residues. Germline V gene sequence: CDR1 WSHSY, CDR2 SAAADI. Sample-barcoded 5' priming and a J-beta primer mix drove a second PCR of about 6 to 12 cycles. One entry per CDR3 protein results from TCRdb running MiXCR on the 5' RACE reads. The sample has around 1,000,000 distinct CDR3 sequences, roughly 24% seen once. The same sample was also studied in work on T cells of mothers and their children. That source reports: A few healthy Caucasian mothers, along with their six children, were the donors. It was found that thymic selection shapes TCR recombination output similarly in related and unrelated pairs.

The chain uses TRBV10-2 and TRBJ2-7, with D uncertain. This receptor was obtained from a girl under 10 years old in good health. The sequencing sample was made of blood. The CDR3 region is CASAPPGSYEQYF. CDR3 nucleotide sequence: TGCGCCAGCGCTCCCCCGGGTAGCTACGAGCAGTACTTC.